These 19 T cell receptor beta chains were sequenced from one sample in a study of T cells in localized non-small cell lung cancer. This table comes from immunoSEQ multiplex PCR, and its TCRdb copy is limited to in-frame clones, with some not included. The table includes roughly 730 clones, roughly a third detected once. The source was normal lung tissue next to the tumor, collected before any cancer treatment. All receptors come from a man aged 35 to 69 with stage II lung adenocarcinoma.

The CDR3 DNA reads as TGTGCCAGCAGCCAAGTCCCACATGGTCCCCAGCATTTT. This translates into CASSQVPHGPQHF. The chain recombines TRBV14 with TRBJ1-5; D unresolved. The germline V and J ends were trimmed by 1 base and 10 bases, with 11 bases remaining between them. Germline V gene sequence: CDR1 SGHDN, CDR2 FVKESK. The CDR3 is made up of 13 amino acids.

Only a few counts were recorded for this clone. CDR3 in amino acids: CASSNRGSGNQPQHF. CDR3 coding DNA: TGTGCCAGCAGCAACAGGGGATCGGGCAATCAGCCCCAGCATTTT. J is TRBJ1-5 and V is TRBV2, with 7 bases that match TRBD1. The V and J ends lost 6 bases and 2 bases, in that order; junction bases with no gene match: 7. Germline V gene lookup returns CDR1 SNHLY and CDR2 FYNNEI. The CDR3 is 15 amino acids.

V usage is TRBV5-1 and J usage is TRBJ1-2; TRBD1 matches 10 bases. The germline V gene has CDR1 SGHRS and CDR2 YFSETQ. The CDR3 extends over 14 amino acids. V lost 3 bases to trimming and J lost 6 bases; unmatched junction nucleotides: 5. The CDR3 region has the DNA TGCGCCAGCAGCTCGACCGGGACAGGGGATGGCTACACCTTC. It is translated as CASSSTGTGDGYTF.

The gene calls are TRBV11-3 and TRBJ1-3; 7 positions match TRBD1. V dropped 1 base and J dropped 2; count of bases not matched to a gene: 11. CDR1 is SGHNT and CDR2 is YENEEA in the germline V gene. The CDR3 extends over 18 amino acids. The chain's CDR3 is CASSLGPAGGSTGNTIYF. CDR3 DNA sequence: TGTGCCAGCAGCTTAGGGCCCGCAGGGGGTTCTACTGGAAACACCATATATTTT.

The chain recombines TRBV9 with TRBJ2-1, with D unclear. The CDR3 is 14 residues long. Germline CDR1 and CDR2: SGDLS and YYNGEE. The V end lost 4 bases, the J end lost 7 bases, and 15 bases lay between the germline ends. CDR3 sequence: CASSSSDLGNEQFF. The CDR3 DNA is TGTGCCAGCAGCTCCAGCGACTTGGGGAATGAGCAGTTCTTC. The full variable domain, rest sourced from reference TRBV9 and TRBJ2-1, is DSGVTQTPKHLITATGQRVTLRCSPRSGDLSVYWYQQSLDQGLQFLIQYYNGEERAKGNILERFSAQQFPDLHSELNLSSLELGDSALYFCASSSSDLGNEQFFGPGTRLTVL.

This clone is medium-sized by share. The chain is built from TRBV11-3 and TRBJ1-5; D not certain. V lost 4 bases, J lost 0 bases, and 7 bases lay in between. This CDR3 spans 14 amino acids. Germline V gene data show CDR1 as SGHNT and CDR2 as YENEEA. The CDR3 loop is CASSYTNSNQPQHF. The CDR3 nucleotides are TGTGCCAGCAGCTACACGAATAGCAATCAGCCCCAGCATTTT. The full variable domain, rest sourced from reference TRBV11-3 and TRBJ1-5, is EAGVVQSPRYKIIEKKQPVAFWCNPISGHNTLYWYLQNLGQGPELLIRYENEEAVDDSQLPKDRFSAERLKGVDSTLKIQPAELGDSAVYLCASSYTNSNQPQHFGDGTRLSIL.

The chain combines TRBV11-3 with TRBJ1-1; D is unresolved. The CDR3 is 15 amino acids. V was clipped by 6 bases and J by 1 base, with 15 bases between them. Germline CDR1 SGHNT, CDR2 YENEEA. In DNA, the CDR3 is TGTGCCAGCAGACAAGAACCGGGAACGAACACTGAAGCTTTCTTT. Protein product: CASRQEPGTNTEAFF.

The gene calls are TRBV6-7 and TRBJ2-3; perhaps TRBD2 as D (6 bases). TRBV6-7 is treated as an ORF (open reading frame) with a function not yet certain. This CDR3 comprises 14 residues. V gave up 6 bases and J gave up 2 bases, with 12 bases separating them. The CDR3 bases are TGTGCCAGCAGCTCCTGGAGGGCCACAGATACGCAGTATTTT. It is translated as CASSSWRATDTQYF.

The V call is TRBV29-1, the J call TRBJ1-2; tentative D call: TRBD1 (5 bases). The CDR3 is made up of 16 amino acids. Trimming removed 6 bases from V and 0 bases from J, with 20 bases in between. CDR1 is SQVTM and CDR2 is ANQGSEA in the germline V gene. CDR3 residues: CSVAGTPTGANYGYTF. CDR3 in DNA: TGCAGCGTGGCCGGGACGCCAACTGGAGCTAACTATGGCTACACCTTC.

With respect to this clone: One end of the junction fails to match germline, which may point to a read error. The chain is built from TRBV23-1 and TRBJ2-3; D may match TRBD1 or TRBD2 (5 bases each). TRBV23-1 is sorted into the ORF group, with uncertain function. This CDR3 has 15 amino acids. CDR3 residues: CASSPQRGVTDTQYF. The CDR3 coding sequence is TGCGCTAGCAGCCCTCAGAGGGGCGTCACAGATACGCAGTATTTT.

Sample share makes this clone large (0.1 to 1%). Other nucleotide sequences in the sample specify the same CDR3. The CDR3 DNA reads as TGTGCCAGCAGCTTACAGGGGGCGCGGACTGAAGCTTTCTTT. As protein: CASSLQGARTEAFF. This chain connects TRBV11-3 to TRBJ1-1; TRBD1 matches 8 bases. Germline assignment: CDR1 SGHNT and CDR2 YENEEA. The CDR3 is 14 amino acids. V gave up 2 bases and J gave up 5 bases; unmatched junction bases: 4.

The V gene is TRBV5-1, the J gene TRBJ2-1, with 10 bases fitting TRBD2. The J segment lost 7 bases and the V segment lost 0 bases, leaving 4 bases of the junction unmatched. CDR1 and CDR2 from the germline V gene are SGHRS and YFSETQ. The CDR3 covers 15 residues. CDR3 loop: CASSLEAGGINEQFF. DNA for the CDR3: TGCGCCAGCAGCTTGGAAGCGGGAGGGATAAATGAGCAGTTCTTC.

The V gene is TRBV19, the J gene TRBJ1-5; TRBD1 might be the D (5 bases). V dropped 3 bases and J dropped 2 bases, with 11 bases sitting between them. There are 15 residues in the CDR3. CDR1 is LNHDA and CDR2 is SQIVND in the germline V gene (reference sequence). CDR3 in DNA: TGTGCCAGTAGTATGAGGGGAGGAGGCAATCAGCCCCAGCATTTT. As protein: CASSMRGGGNQPQHF.

This chain connects TRBV10-1 to TRBJ2-2; D perhaps matches TRBD2 (6 bases). The V end lost 5 bases, the J end lost 4 bases, and 14 bases lay between the germline ends. The germline gives CDR1 WNHNN, CDR2 SYGVQD (reference sequence). The CDR3 consists of 15 residues. CDR3 sequence: CASSFLKGGTGELFF. The CDR3 DNA follows: TGCGCCAGCAGTTTTTTAAAGGGAGGCACCGGGGAGCTGTTTTTT.

The gene calls are TRBV9 and TRBJ2-4, with 7 bases fitting TRBD1. CDR1 is SGDLS, CDR2 YYNGEE, per germline. V lost 3 bases to trimming and J lost 0 bases; unmatched junction nucleotides: 3. The CDR3 runs 15 residues. For the CDR3, the DNA is TGTGCCAGCAGCGGGGACAGACTAGCCAAAAACATTCAGTACTTC. Protein: CASSGDRLAKNIQYF.

The genes are TRBV19 and TRBJ1-3, with D hard to call. Germline V gene sequence: CDR1 LNHDA, CDR2 SQIVND (reference sequence). V was pared by 5 bases and J by 0 bases, with 14 bases between. The CDR3 has 16 residues. In DNA form, the CDR3 reads TGTGCCAGTAGTGTTGGACGGCTACGCTCTGGAAACACCATATATTTT. It specifies CASSVGRLRSGNTIYF. Supplemented by reference TRBV19 and TRBJ1-3, the full variable domain reads DGGITQSPKYLFRKEGQNVTLSCEQNLNHDAMYWYRQDPGQGLRLIYYSQIVNDFQKGDIAEGYSVSREKKESFPLTVTSAQKNPTAFYLCASSVGRLRSGNTIYFGEGSWLTVV.

This clone appeared a few times. The chain carries TRBV5-1 and TRBJ2-3; no firm D call. Germline CDR1 and CDR2: SGHRS and YFSETQ. The V end was cut by 6 bases, the J end by 1 base, with 12 bases between. The CDR3 has 14 residues. CDR3 protein: CASTRQDGTDTQYF. Here the CDR3 DNA reads TGCGCCAGCACCCGGCAAGACGGCACAGATACGCAGTATTTT.

This clone showed up just a few times. The rearrangement joins TRBV4-1 to TRBJ2-1; D gene unclear. The V and J ends lost 0 bases and 0 bases respectively, with 6 bases between them. Germline V lookup: CDR1 MGHRA, CDR2 YSYEKL. This CDR3 has 15 residues. The CDR3 loop is CASSQEPGSYNEQFF. CDR3 DNA sequence: TGCGCCAGCAGCCAAGAACCGGGCTCCTACAATGAGCAGTTCTTC.

This clone has a handful of counts. This chain uses TRBV11-3 with TRBJ2-3; possibly TRBD2 for D (5 bases). This CDR3 is built from 15 residues. V lost 7 bases and J lost 8, with 22 bases in between. Germline CDR1 reads SGHNT; CDR2 reads YENEEA. The CDR3 is CASNPQSGRGGTQYF. In DNA form, the CDR3 reads TGTGCCAGCAACCCTCAGAGCGGACGCGGCGGTACGCAGTATTTT.